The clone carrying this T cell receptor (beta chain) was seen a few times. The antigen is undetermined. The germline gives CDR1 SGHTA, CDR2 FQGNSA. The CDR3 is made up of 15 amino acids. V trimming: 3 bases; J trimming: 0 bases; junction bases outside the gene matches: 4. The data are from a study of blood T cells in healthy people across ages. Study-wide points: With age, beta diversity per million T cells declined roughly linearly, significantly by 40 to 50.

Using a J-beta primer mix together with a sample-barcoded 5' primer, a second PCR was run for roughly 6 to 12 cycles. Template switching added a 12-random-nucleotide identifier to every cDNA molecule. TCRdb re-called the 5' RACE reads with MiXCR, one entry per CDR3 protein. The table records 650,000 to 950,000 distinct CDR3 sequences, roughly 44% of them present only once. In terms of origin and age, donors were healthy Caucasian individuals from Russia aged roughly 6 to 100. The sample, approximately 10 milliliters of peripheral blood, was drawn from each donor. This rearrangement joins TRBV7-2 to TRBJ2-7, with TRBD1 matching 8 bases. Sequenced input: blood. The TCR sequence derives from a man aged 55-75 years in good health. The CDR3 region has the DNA TGTGCCAGCAGCTTCGGACAGGGCAACTCCTACGAGCAGTACTTC. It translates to CASSFGQGNSYEQYF.